This TCR beta chain came from a study of T-cell reconstitution after alpha-beta-depleted transplantation in children. This clonotype was detected only a few times. Unique molecular identifiers featured in how the TCRbeta library was prepared. TCRdb fed the PCR reads into MiXCR, producing one record per CDR3 protein. Of over 300,000 distinct CDR3 sequences in the sample, about a tenth were seen once. This CDR3 region has 15 residues. The germline V gene has CDR1 SGHRS and CDR2 YFSETQ. Trimming cost V 4 bases and J 2 bases, with 15 bases left between them. The source of this sequence is a human donor who donated a stem cell graft to a child with acute lymphoblastic leukemia. The chain employs TRBV5-1 and TRBJ2-5; D may match TRBD1 or TRBD2 (5 bases each). The sequencing used PBMCs from the stem cell graft donor, collected from the stem cell graft. The CDR3 DNA reads TGCGCCAGCAGCCCAGAGGGGACGGCTCAAGAGACCCAGTACTTC. Amino acid sequence: CASSPEGTAQETQYF. Complete variable domain (other parts from reference TRBV5-1 and TRBJ2-5): KAGVTQTPRYLIKTRGQQVTLSCSPISGHRSVSWYQQTPGQGLQFLFEYFSETQRNKGNFPGRFSGRQFSNSRSEMNVSTLELGDSALYLCASSPEGTAQETQYFGPGTRLLVL.